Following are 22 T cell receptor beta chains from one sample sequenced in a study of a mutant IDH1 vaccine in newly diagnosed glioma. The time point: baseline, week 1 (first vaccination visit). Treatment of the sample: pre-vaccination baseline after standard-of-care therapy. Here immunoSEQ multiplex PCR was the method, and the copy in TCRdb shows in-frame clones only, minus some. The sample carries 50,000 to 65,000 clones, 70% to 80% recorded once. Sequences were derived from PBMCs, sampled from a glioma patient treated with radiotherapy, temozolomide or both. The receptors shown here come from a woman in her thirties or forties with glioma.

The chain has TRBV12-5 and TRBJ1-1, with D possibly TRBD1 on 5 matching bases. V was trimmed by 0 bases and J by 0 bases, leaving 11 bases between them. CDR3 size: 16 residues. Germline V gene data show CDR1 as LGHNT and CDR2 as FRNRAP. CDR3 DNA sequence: TGTGCTAGTGGTTTGGTACTCGGGACTTTGAACACTGAAGCTTTCTTT. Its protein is CASGLVLGTLNTEAFF.

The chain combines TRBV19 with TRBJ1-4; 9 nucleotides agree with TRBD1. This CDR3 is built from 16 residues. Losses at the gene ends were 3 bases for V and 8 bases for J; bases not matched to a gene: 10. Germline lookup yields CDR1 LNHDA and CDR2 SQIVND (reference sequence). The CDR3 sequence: CASSIRQGGGREKLFF. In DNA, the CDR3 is TGTGCCAGTAGTATCCGACAGGGGGGCGGTAGGGAAAAACTGTTTTTT.

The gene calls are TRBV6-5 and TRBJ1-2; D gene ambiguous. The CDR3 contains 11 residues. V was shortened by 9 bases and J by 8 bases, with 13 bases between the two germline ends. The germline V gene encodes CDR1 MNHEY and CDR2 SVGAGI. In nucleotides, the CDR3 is TGTGCCAGTGGGCCGGCTCGAGGCTACACCTTC. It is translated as CASGPARGYTF.

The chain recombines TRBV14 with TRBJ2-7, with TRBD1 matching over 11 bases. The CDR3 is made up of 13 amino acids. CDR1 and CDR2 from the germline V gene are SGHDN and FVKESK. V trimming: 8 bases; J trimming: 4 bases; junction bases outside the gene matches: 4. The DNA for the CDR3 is TGTGCCAGCTCGGACAGGGGGCTTTACGAGCAGTACTTC. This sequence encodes CASSDRGLYEQYF. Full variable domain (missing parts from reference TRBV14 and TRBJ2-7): EAGVTQFPSHSVIEKGQTVTLRCDPISGHDNLYWYRRVMGKEIKFLLHFVKESKQDESGMPNNRFLAERTGGTYSTLKVQPAELEDSGVYFCASSDRGLYEQYFGPGTRLTVT.

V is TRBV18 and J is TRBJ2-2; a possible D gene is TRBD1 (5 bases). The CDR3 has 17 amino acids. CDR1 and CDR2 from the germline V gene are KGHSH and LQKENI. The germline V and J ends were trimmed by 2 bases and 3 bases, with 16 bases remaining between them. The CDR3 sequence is CASSPSTVKGDTGELFF. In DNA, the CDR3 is TGTGCCAGCTCACCATCCACAGTTAAAGGGGACACCGGGGAGCTGTTTTTT.

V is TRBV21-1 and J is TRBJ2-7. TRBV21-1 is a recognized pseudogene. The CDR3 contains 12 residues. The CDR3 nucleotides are TGTGCCAGCAGAGATGGGGTTCACGAGCAGTACTTC. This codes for CASRDGVHEQYF.

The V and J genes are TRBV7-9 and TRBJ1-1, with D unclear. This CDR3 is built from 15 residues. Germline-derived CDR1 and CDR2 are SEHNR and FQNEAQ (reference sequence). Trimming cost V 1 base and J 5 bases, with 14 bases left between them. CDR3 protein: CASSLETGGRTEAFF. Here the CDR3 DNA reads TGTGCCAGCAGCTTAGAAACGGGAGGCCGGACTGAAGCTTTCTTT.

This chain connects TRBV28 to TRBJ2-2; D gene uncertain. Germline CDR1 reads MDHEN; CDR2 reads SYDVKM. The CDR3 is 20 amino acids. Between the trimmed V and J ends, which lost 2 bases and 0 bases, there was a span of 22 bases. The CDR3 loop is CASSLRLAVLRRSNTGELFF. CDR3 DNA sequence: TGTGCCAGCAGTTTACGGTTGGCAGTCCTTAGGCGATCGAACACCGGGGAGCTGTTTTTT. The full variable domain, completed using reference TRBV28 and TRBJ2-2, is DVKVTQSSRYLVKRTGEKVFLECVQDMDHENMFWYRQDPGLGLRLIYFSYDVKMKEKGDIPEGYSVSREKKERFSLILESASTNQTSMYLCASSLRLAVLRRSNTGELFFGEGSRLTVL.

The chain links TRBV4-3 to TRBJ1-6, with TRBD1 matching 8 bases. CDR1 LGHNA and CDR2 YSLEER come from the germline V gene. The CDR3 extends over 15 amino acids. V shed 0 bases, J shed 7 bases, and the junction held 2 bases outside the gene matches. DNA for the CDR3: TGCGCCAGCAGCCAAGAGGACAGGGAGAATTCACCCCTCCACTTT. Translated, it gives CASSQEDRENSPLHF.

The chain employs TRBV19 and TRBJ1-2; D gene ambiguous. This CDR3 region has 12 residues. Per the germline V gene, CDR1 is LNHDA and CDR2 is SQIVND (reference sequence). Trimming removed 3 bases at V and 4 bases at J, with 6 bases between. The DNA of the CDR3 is TGTGCCAGTAGTATGGTAGCCTATGGCTACACCTTC. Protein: CASSMVAYGYTF.

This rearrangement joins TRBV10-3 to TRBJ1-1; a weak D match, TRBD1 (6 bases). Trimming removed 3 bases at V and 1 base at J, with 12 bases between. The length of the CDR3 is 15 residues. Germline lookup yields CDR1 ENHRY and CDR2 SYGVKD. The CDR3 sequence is CAISDPGAANTEAFF. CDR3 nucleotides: TGTGCCATCAGTGATCCGGGGGCCGCGAACACTGAAGCTTTCTTT.

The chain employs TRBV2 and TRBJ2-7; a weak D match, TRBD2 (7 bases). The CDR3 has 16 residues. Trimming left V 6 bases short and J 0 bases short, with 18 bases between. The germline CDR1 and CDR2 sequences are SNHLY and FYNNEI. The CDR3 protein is CASRGGGALSSYEQYF. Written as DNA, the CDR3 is TGTGCCAGCAGGGGAGGGGGTGCCCTAAGCTCCTACGAGCAGTACTTC.

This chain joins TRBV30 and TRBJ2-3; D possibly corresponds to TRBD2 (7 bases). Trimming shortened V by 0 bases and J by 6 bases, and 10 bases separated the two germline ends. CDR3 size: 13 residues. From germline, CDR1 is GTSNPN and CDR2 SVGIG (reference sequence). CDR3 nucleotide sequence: TGTGCCTGGAGTGTGGGGGGGGCCGATACGCAGTATTTT. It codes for CAWSVGGADTQYF.

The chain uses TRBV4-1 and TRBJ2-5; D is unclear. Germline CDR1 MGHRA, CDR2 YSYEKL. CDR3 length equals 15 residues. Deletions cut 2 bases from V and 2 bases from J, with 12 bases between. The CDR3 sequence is CASSQPLGRQETQYF. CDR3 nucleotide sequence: TGCGCCAGCAGCCAACCCCTCGGACGGCAAGAGACCCAGTACTTC.

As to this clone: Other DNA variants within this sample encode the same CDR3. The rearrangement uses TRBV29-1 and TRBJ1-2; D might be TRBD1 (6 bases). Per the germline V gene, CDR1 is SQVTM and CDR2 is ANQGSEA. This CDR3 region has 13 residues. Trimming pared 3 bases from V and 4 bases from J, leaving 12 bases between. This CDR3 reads CSVEGQGTYGYTF. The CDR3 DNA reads TGCAGCGTTGAGGGGCAGGGGACCTATGGCTACACCTTC.

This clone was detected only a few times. CDR3 coding DNA: TGCGCCAGCAGTGAGTCGGGGTCTCCGAACACTGAAGCTTTCTTT. Translating it yields CASSESGSPNTEAFF. The chain joins TRBV10-2 to TRBJ1-1; D is uncertain. Germline V CDR1 and CDR2: WSHSY, SAAADI. V was shortened by 0 bases and J by 1 base, with 9 bases between the two germline ends. The CDR3 is 15 amino acids.

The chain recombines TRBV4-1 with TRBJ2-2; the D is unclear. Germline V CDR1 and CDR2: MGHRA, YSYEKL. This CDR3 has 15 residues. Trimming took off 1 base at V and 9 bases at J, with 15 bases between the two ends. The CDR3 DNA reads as TGCGCCAGCAGCCAAGCCGCCACCTCTACCAGGGAGCTGTTTTTT. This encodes CASSQAATSTRELFF.

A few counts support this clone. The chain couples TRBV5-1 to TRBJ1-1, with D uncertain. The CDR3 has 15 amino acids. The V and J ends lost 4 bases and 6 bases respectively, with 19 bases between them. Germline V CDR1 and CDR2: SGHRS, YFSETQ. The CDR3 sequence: CASSPQVVGLSEAFF. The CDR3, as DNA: TGCGCCAGCAGCCCCCAAGTTGTCGGGTTATCTGAAGCTTTCTTT.

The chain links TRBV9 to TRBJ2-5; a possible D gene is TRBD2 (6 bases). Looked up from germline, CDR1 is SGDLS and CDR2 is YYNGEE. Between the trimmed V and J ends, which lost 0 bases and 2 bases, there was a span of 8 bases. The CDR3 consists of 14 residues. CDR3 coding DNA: TGTGCCAGCAGCGTAGACGGAGGGCAAGAGACCCAGTACTTC. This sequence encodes CASSVDGGQETQYF.

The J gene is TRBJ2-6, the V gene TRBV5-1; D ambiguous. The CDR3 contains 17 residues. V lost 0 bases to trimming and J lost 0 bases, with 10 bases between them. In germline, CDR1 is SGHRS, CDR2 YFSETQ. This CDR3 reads CASSLEQLHSGANVLTF. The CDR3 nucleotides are TGCGCCAGCAGCTTGGAACAGTTACACTCTGGGGCCAACGTCCTGACTTTC.

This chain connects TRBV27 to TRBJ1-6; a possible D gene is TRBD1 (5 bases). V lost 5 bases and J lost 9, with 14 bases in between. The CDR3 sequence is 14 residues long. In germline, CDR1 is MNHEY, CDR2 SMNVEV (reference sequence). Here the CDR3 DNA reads TGTGCCAGCAGTCTGGGAGCGGGACGTTCACCCCTCCACTTT. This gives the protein CASSLGAGRSPLHF.

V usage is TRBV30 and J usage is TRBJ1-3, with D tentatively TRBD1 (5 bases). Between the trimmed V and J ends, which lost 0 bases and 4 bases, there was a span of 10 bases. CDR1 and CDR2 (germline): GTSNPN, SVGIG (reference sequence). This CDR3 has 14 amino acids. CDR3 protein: CAWSVSGLGNTIYF. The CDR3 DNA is TGTGCCTGGAGTGTGTCAGGGTTAGGAAACACCATATATTTT.